Included here is one T cell receptor beta chain sequence, with context. Its matching antigen is unknown. Sequencing was performed with immunoSEQ multiplex PCR; in TCRdb, only in-frame clones are kept and a portion is missing. Found here are some 80,000 clones, approximately 90% of them singletons; the top ten hold roughly 0.7%. It was autoimmune disease history or systemic immunosuppression that excluded patients. This specimen comes from a study of OX40 agonist ivuxolimab in advanced cancers. Whole-study context: The group had a mean age of about 60 years, ranged from roughly 23 to 79, and was roughly 83% male. Overall study results and limits: On average, a greater number of expanded clones characterised CD8+ T cells relative to CD4+.

The CDR3 length is 15 residues. Germline assignment: CDR1 MNHNS and CDR2 SASEGT. Trimming took off 5 bases at V and 5 bases at J, with 13 bases between the two ends. V usage is TRBV6-1 and J usage is TRBJ1-6, with D possibly being TRBD1 (6 bases). This clonotype was obtained from an adult with an advanced solid tumor such as melanoma, head and neck, liver or kidney cancer. The sample was CD4+ or CD8+ T cells sorted from blood, taken in a trial of the OX40 agonist ivuxolimab. The CDR3 loop is CASSPLQGNNSPLHF. The DNA for the CDR3 is TGTGCCAGCAGTCCCCTTCAGGGGAATAATTCACCCCTCCACTTT.